Given below is one T cell receptor beta chain in context. The sample comes from a study of blood T cell repertoires in COVID-19. Whole-study context: Italy, Spain and the United States were the sources of the convalescent and acute COVID-19 samples. PBMCs, B-cell-depleted T cells, or T cells provided the cDNA or gDNA that made up the material.

The repertoire was sequenced with immunoSEQ multiplex PCR; TCRdb's copy has only in-frame clones and lacks some. The data show about 220,000 clones, with 75% to 90% seen just once and around 5% held by the top ten. The CDR3 covers 19 residues. Looked up from germline, CDR1 is LGHDT and CDR2 is YNNKEL (reference sequence). The ends lost 0 bases at V and 7 bases at J; junction bases unmatched: 19. The sequenced sample was peripheral blood. The TCR was taken from a human donor in a cohort sampled during active COVID-19. The chain is built from TRBV3-1 (or the pseudogene TRBV3-2) and TRBJ2-5, with TRBD2 matching over 8 bases. CDR3: CASSQDWGSGNTIRGTQYF. The CDR3 DNA reads as TGTGCCAGCAGCCAAGACTGGGGTAGCGGGAATACAATAAGGGGGACCCAGTACTTC.